This T cell receptor (beta chain) was found in a study of OX40 agonist ivuxolimab in advanced cancers. The CDR3 length is 14 residues. From germline, CDR1 is SGHRS and CDR2 YFSETQ. J was trimmed by 5 bases and V by 4 bases; bases with no gene match: 2. Some clones are missing from TCRdb's copy, which holds only in-frame ones; the method was immunoSEQ multiplex PCR. Of just under 80,000 clones listed, approximately 84% were seen once; the top ten hold around 25%. This TCR was recovered from an adult with an advanced solid tumor such as melanoma, head and neck, liver or kidney cancer. The sample in question was CD4+ or CD8+ T cells sorted from blood, obtained in a trial of the OX40 agonist ivuxolimab. V is TRBV5-1 and J is TRBJ2-3, with TRBD2 identical over 12 bases. CDR3 DNA: TGCGCCAGCAGCCTAGCGGGGGGGAGAGATACGCAGTATTTT. It specifies CASSLAGGRDTQYF.